The 25 T cell receptor beta chains below were found in one sample sequenced in a study of blood T cell repertoires in COVID-19. The repertoire was sequenced with immunoSEQ multiplex PCR; TCRdb's copy has only in-frame clones and lacks some. This sample has about 140,000 clones; approximately 87% occur once, and the top ten carry 3.5% to 5.5%. The specimen was peripheral blood. The receptors were sampled from a woman aged 40-49 years with acute or convalescent COVID-19.

The rearrangement uses TRBV11-2 and TRBJ1-6; 7 bases fit TRBD1. Per germline, CDR1 SGHAT and CDR2 FQNNGV. Unmatched junction bases numbered 8, after V lost 6 bases and J lost 9 bases. The CDR3 runs to 14 residues. The CDR3 coding sequence is TGTGCCAGCAGTCGATCGACAGGGATTTCACCCCTCCACTTT. Amino acid sequence: CASSRSTGISPLHF.

This rearrangement joins TRBV4-3 to TRBJ2-7; D gene unclear. CDR1 and CDR2 (germline): LGHNA, YSLEER. V lost 3 bases to trimming and J lost 3 bases, with 12 bases between them. The length of the CDR3 is 14 residues. CDR3 residues: CASSHLAPHYEQYF. The DNA for the CDR3 is TGCGCCAGCAGCCATTTGGCCCCCCACTACGAGCAGTACTTC.

As DNA, the CDR3 is TGTGCCACCAGCCTCCGCCGGGGCGAGCAGTACTTC. Amino acids: CATSLRRGEQYF. The rearrangement links TRBV24-1 to TRBJ2-7; tentatively, D is TRBD2 (5 bases). The ends were cut back, 7 bases at V and 6 bases at J, with 12 bases in the middle. Germline CDR1 reads KGHDR; CDR2 reads SFDVKD. The CDR3 length is 12 residues.

CDR3 nucleotide sequence: TGTGCCAGCAGTTTAGGCGGGGGAAACACCATATATTTT. Translated: CASSLGGGNTIYF. The chain employs TRBV12-3 or TRBV12-4 and TRBJ1-3; D gene ambiguous. Trimming shortened V by 1 base and J by 4 bases, and 5 bases separated the two germline ends. The CDR3 length is 13 residues.

CDR3 sequence reads: CASSLDRAGYTF. CDR3 DNA: TGCGCCAGCAGCTTGGACAGGGCGGGCTACACCTTC. The chain couples TRBV5-1 to TRBJ1-2; TRBD1 might be the D (6 bases). Trimming took off 0 bases at V and 8 bases at J, with 8 bases between the two ends. Germline V gene sequence: CDR1 SGHRS, CDR2 YFSETQ. The CDR3 length is 12 residues.

The chain employs TRBV21-1 and TRBJ2-7; the D segment call TRBD2 is taken from the table without a DNA check. TRBV21-1 is described as a pseudogene. This CDR3 contains 16 residues. This CDR3 is CASSKAGTSGSYEQYF. The CDR3 DNA reads TGTGCCAGCAGCAAAGCCGGAACTAGCGGGAGTTACGAGCAGTACTTC.

This chain uses TRBV12-5 with TRBJ2-7, with a weak D call TRBD2 (6 bases). Germline V gene lookup returns CDR1 LGHNT and CDR2 FRNRAP. CDR3 length equals 14 residues. The V and J ends lost 0 bases and 7 bases respectively, with 13 bases between them. The CDR3 here is CASGLVRDFGEQYF. DNA of the CDR3: TGTGCTAGTGGTTTGGTAAGGGACTTTGGGGAGCAGTACTTC.

This clone was seen a single time. The V gene is TRBV7-2, the J gene TRBJ1-4, with D possibly being TRBD1 (6 bases). Trimming took off 4 bases at V and 7 bases at J, with 13 bases between the two ends. The V gene's germline CDR1 is SGHTA and CDR2 FQGNSA. This CDR3 is 14 amino acids long. The CDR3 loop reads CASSSGGVGEKLFF. The CDR3 DNA is TGTGCCAGCAGCTCTGGGGGCGTGGGTGAAAAACTGTTTTTT.

V usage is TRBV6-5 and J usage is TRBJ2-7, with D tentatively TRBD2 (5 bases). Trimming took off 5 bases at V and 5 bases at J, with 19 bases between the two ends. Germline lookup yields CDR1 MNHEY and CDR2 SVGAGI. This CDR3 contains 15 residues. The CDR3, as DNA: TGTGCCAGCAGTCCCGCACGGGGAGCAGGTCACGAGCAGTACTTC. Translated, it gives CASSPARGAGHEQYF.

V is TRBV11-3 and J is TRBJ2-2, with 12 bases lining up with TRBD2. V lost 1 base, J lost 5 bases, and 2 bases stayed unmatched. Per germline, CDR1 SGHNT and CDR2 YENEEA. CDR3 length: 16 residues. The chain's CDR3 is CASSLAGTSGTGELFF. CDR3 in DNA: TGTGCCAGCAGCTTAGCCGGGACTAGCGGGACCGGGGAGCTGTTTTTT.

This clone appeared a few times. The CDR3 region is CASSLMAAGANVLTF. The CDR3 DNA reads TGTGCCAGCAGCCTCATGGCGGCGGGGGCCAACGTCCTGACTTTC. J is TRBJ2-6 and V is TRBV7-2; D is unresolved. V was pared by 5 bases and J by 4 bases, with 12 bases between. This CDR3 is built from 15 residues. Germline CDR1 and CDR2: SGHTA and FQGNSA.

As DNA, the CDR3 is TGTGCCAGCAGTTACGGGAACACTGAAGCTTTCTTT. Protein sequence: CASSYGNTEAFF. The chain recombines TRBV2 with TRBJ1-1; D unclear. This CDR3 has 12 amino acids. Trimming stripped 5 bases from V and 1 base from J, with 5 bases between. Germline V CDR1 and CDR2: SNHLY, FYNNEI.

This clone showed up just once. This chain links TRBV5-1 with TRBJ2-3; the D is unclear. This CDR3 has 13 amino acids. Germline V gene sequence: CDR1 SGHRS, CDR2 YFSETQ. Trimming removed 3 bases at V and 2 bases at J, with 7 bases between. The DNA of the CDR3 is TGCGCCAGCAGCTCGGTTGACACAGATACGCAGTATTTT. It codes for CASSSVDTDTQYF.

This chain joins TRBV12-3 or TRBV12-4 and TRBJ1-2, with TRBD1 matching 10 bases. This CDR3 comprises 13 residues. Trimming cost V 5 bases and J 7 bases; bases outside gene matches: 4. CDR3 loop: CASSMTGGFGYTF. The CDR3 DNA reads TGTGCCAGCAGTATGACAGGGGGCTTTGGCTACACCTTC.

The DNA of the CDR3 is TGCAGTGCTAGTAACCCGTTGGGCAACACTGAAGCTTTCTTT. It is translated as CSASNPLGNTEAFF. This chain links TRBV20-1 with TRBJ1-1, with no clear D. CDR1 is DFQATT, CDR2 SNEGSKA, per germline (reference sequence). The CDR3 has 14 residues. V gave up 3 bases and J gave up 2 bases, with 13 bases separating them.

This chain uses TRBV27 with TRBJ1-5, with a possible D match to TRBD1 (6 bases). Germline CDR1 and CDR2: MNHEY and SMNVEV (reference sequence). The CDR3 has 15 residues. Trimming pared 1 base from V and 7 bases from J, leaving 14 bases between. CDR3 nucleotides: TGTGCCAGCAGTTTATGGGCGACAGGCGGCCAGCCCCAGCATTTT. This gives the protein CASSLWATGGQPQHF.

The chain uses TRBV6-5 and TRBJ1-1; weak D call: TRBD1 (5 bases). The CDR3 loop spans 15 amino acids. Germline V CDR1 and CDR2: MNHEY, SVGAGI. V shed 6 bases and J shed 3 bases, with 17 bases lying between them. CDR3 region: CASSPGVARYTEAFF. The CDR3 nucleotides are TGTGCCAGCAGCCCGGGGGTGGCTAGATACACTGAAGCTTTCTTT.

V gene TRBV7-9 combines with J gene TRBJ1-5, with 9 bases lining up with TRBD1. The CDR3 sequence is 14 residues long. Germline V CDR1 and CDR2: SEHNR, FQNEAQ (reference sequence). Losses at the gene ends were 8 bases for V and 4 bases for J; bases not matched to a gene: 6. The CDR3 spells CASAGTGPNQPQHF. CDR3 sequence (DNA): TGTGCCAGCGCAGGGACAGGGCCTAATCAGCCCCAGCATTTT.

A single count supports this clone. The chain has TRBV27 and TRBJ1-5, with unresolved D. This CDR3 is 13 amino acids long. V was clipped by 3 bases and J by 3 bases, with 6 bases between them. In germline, CDR1 is MNHEY, CDR2 SMNVEV (reference sequence). The CDR3 loop is CASSLSFNQPQHF. The CDR3, as DNA: TGTGCCAGCAGTTTGAGTTTCAATCAGCCCCAGCATTTT.

In this sample, this clone turned up a few times. The chain recombines TRBV29-1 with TRBJ1-5; 7 bases line up with TRBD1. The ends lost 5 bases at V and 3 bases at J; junction bases unmatched: 4. This CDR3 region has 13 residues. Germline CDR1 SQVTM, CDR2 ANQGSEA. The CDR3 sequence is CSVSTGVNQPQHF. CDR3 in DNA: TGCAGCGTTTCCACAGGGGTCAATCAGCCCCAGCATTTT.

The CDR3 nucleotides are TGTGCCAGCAGGAATGACAGGGGGCCCTCCTACGAGCAGTACTTC. Amino acids: CASRNDRGPSYEQYF. V gene TRBV6-5 combines with J gene TRBJ2-7, with TRBD1 matching over 10 bases. V gave up 6 bases and J gave up 0 bases; unmatched junction bases: 5. The CDR3 runs to 15 residues. CDR1 is MNHEY and CDR2 is SVGAGI in the germline V gene.

The CDR3 region has the DNA TGTGCCAGCAGTGATCCGGGACAGGGCCGCGAGCAGTACTTC. Amino acid sequence: CASSDPGQGREQYF. The chain is built from TRBV2 and TRBJ2-7, with TRBD1 identical over 9 bases. Losses at the gene ends were 3 bases for V and 6 bases for J; bases not matched to a gene: 6. Per the germline V gene, CDR1 is SNHLY and CDR2 is FYNNEI. The CDR3 is 14 residues long.

V and J are TRBV7-6 and TRBJ1-1; 7 bases are shared with TRBD1. This CDR3 contains 14 residues. J gave up 2 bases and V 5 bases, and 5 bases lay outside the gene matches. In germline, CDR1 is SGHVS, CDR2 FNYEAQ. The CDR3 region has the DNA TGTGCCAGCAGCCCCGGGACAGATAACACTGAAGCTTTCTTT. Translated, it gives CASSPGTDNTEAFF. Based on the CDR3 plus reference TRBV7-6 and TRBJ1-1, the full variable domain is GAGVSQSPRYKVTKRGQDVALRCDPISGHVSLYWYRQALGQGPEFLTYFNYEAQQDKSGLPNDRFSAERPEGSISTLTIQRTEQRDSAMYRCASSPGTDNTEAFFGQGTRLTVV.

J is TRBJ2-2 and V is TRBV4-2; D uncertain. The germline CDR1 and CDR2 sequences are LGHNA and YNFKEQ. The CDR3 has 18 amino acids. The V end was cut by 2 bases, the J end by 0 bases, with 16 bases between. This CDR3 reads CASSQNMVGRTNTGELFF. CDR3 DNA sequence: TGTGCCAGCAGCCAAAACATGGTCGGCAGGACGAACACCGGGGAGCTGTTTTTT.

The table lists this clone with a count of one. This chain uses TRBV27 with TRBJ2-7; TRBD2 might be the D (5 bases). V gave up 4 bases and J gave up 2 bases, with 9 bases separating them. This CDR3 has 13 residues. Germline V CDR1 and CDR2: MNHEY, SMNVEV (reference sequence). CDR3 nucleotides: TGTGCCAGCAGTTACCAGCGGCCCTACGAGCAGTACTTC. Translated: CASSYQRPYEQYF.